Following are 20 T cell receptor beta chains from one sample sequenced in a study of Ad26.COV2.S vaccination and SARS-CoV-2 variants (dated by TCRdb to the early 2020s). In the paper's terms, the treatment or condition label means: some 20 received Ad26.COV2.S at low or high dose, single or two shots; about 5 received placebo; per-sample allocation not given. For vaccine and placebo recipients, repertoires were sequenced using samples collected on day 63 after the first injection. Library creation used the immunoSEQ multiplex PCR assay. What TCRdb holds here is the immuneACCESS table cut down to in-frame rearrangements. Part of the clones is not present; checked against another copy, under half of the missing clones reflect an unresolved V gene, and the others are unexplained. In this sample the table shows about 350,000 clones, about 87% of which occur a single time. The leading ten clones occupy 6.4% of the sample.

Here the sequenced sample was peripheral blood, taken in a trial of Ad26.COV2.S vaccine versus placebo. The receptors originated from a person between 18 and 60 years old who received the Ad26.COV2.S COVID-19 vaccine or a placebo.

V is TRBV7-8 and J is TRBJ2-5; 9 nucleotides align to TRBD1. V gave up 4 bases and J gave up 4 bases; unmatched junction bases: 4. Germline lookup yields CDR1 SGHVS and CDR2 FQNEAQ. The CDR3 contains 14 residues. The CDR3 is CASSSGTGTETQYF. CDR3 bases: TGTGCCAGCAGCTCCGGGACAGGGACAGAGACCCAGTACTTC.

The chain recombines TRBV19 with TRBJ1-1; D possibly corresponds to TRBD1 (6 bases). CDR1 is LNHDA and CDR2 is SQIVND in the germline V gene (reference sequence). The CDR3 spans 15 residues. V was pared by 10 bases and J by 0 bases, with 18 bases between. Here the CDR3 DNA reads TGTGCCACCCGGGGGGGGCGTCTTATGAACACTGAAGCTTTCTTT. Its translation is CATRGGRLMNTEAFF.

This clone was recorded a few times. The chain combines TRBV7-2 with TRBJ2-3; the match to TRBD2 covers 12 bases. The CDR3 totals 19 residues. Germline V lookup: CDR1 SGHTA, CDR2 FQGNSA. V lost 2 bases to trimming and J lost 1 base; unmatched junction nucleotides: 10. As DNA, the CDR3 is TGTGCCAGCAGCTTAAGAGGCCTAGCGGGGGGGCACCGCACAGATACGCAGTATTTT. Protein: CASSLRGLAGGHRTDTQYF.

Concerning this clone: Distinct nucleotide sequences in the sample also encode this CDR3. The chain combines TRBV6-5 with TRBJ2-7; 11 nucleotides match TRBD1. Germline lookup yields CDR1 MNHEY and CDR2 SVGAGI. V was pared by 2 bases and J by 3 bases, with 0 bases of the junction left unmatched. The CDR3 spans 14 residues. The CDR3 sequence: CASSYGTGGYEQYF. DNA for the CDR3: TGTGCCAGCAGTTACGGGACAGGGGGCTACGAGCAGTACTTC.

The gene calls are TRBV27 and TRBJ2-1; D call uncertain. This CDR3 has 15 amino acids. The V and J ends lost 1 base and 5 bases respectively, with 12 bases between them. In germline, CDR1 is MNHEY, CDR2 SMNVEV (reference sequence). The CDR3 nucleotides are TGTGCCAGCAGTTTATTTTACGGGTCGAACAATGAGCAGTTCTTC. It is translated as CASSLFYGSNNEQFF.

This sequence joins TRBV6-5 and TRBJ2-7; the D gene is possibly TRBD1 (5 bases). The CDR3 has 13 amino acids. Germline V lookup: CDR1 MNHEY, CDR2 SVGAGI. Trimming pared 4 bases from V and 9 bases from J, leaving 16 bases between. The CDR3 DNA sequence: TGTGCCAGCAGTTCCGTTAGCAGGGCGAGGCAGTACTTC. Translated: CASSSVSRARQYF.

This rearrangement joins TRBV7-9 to TRBJ2-5; no firm D call. Germline V gene sequence: CDR1 SEHNR, CDR2 FQNEAQ (reference sequence). The CDR3 is 15 amino acids. V lost 2 bases, J lost 2 bases, and 12 bases lay in between. The CDR3 nucleotides are TGTGCCAGCAGCTTATTAAGGGCGCCGCAAGAGACCCAGTACTTC. This encodes CASSLLRAPQETQYF.

The V gene is TRBV27, the J gene TRBJ1-5; D ambiguous. The CDR3 loop spans 16 amino acids. Germline loops: CDR1 MNHEY, CDR2 SMNVEV (reference sequence). V was trimmed by 2 bases and J by 0 bases, leaving 11 bases between them. The DNA of the CDR3 is TGTGCCAGCAGTTTACGGTCGGATTATAGCAATCAGCCCCAGCATTTT. This sequence encodes CASSLRSDYSNQPQHF.

CDR3 loop: CASSLFTGSGGELFF. The CDR3 DNA reads as TGCGCCAGCAGCTTGTTTACGGGGTCAGGCGGGGAGCTGTTTTTT. The chain joins TRBV5-1 to TRBJ2-2, with D possibly being TRBD2 (5 bases). The CDR3 contains 15 residues. Germline CDR1 is SGHRS and CDR2 is YFSETQ. Deletions cut 1 base from V and 7 bases from J, with 14 bases between.

The V and J genes are TRBV7-9 and TRBJ1-5; D unclear. This CDR3 region has 13 residues. Between the trimmed V and J ends, which lost 9 bases and 7 bases, there was a span of 16 bases. Germline V gene lookup returns CDR1 SEHNR and CDR2 FQNEAQ (reference sequence). The CDR3 nucleotides are TGTGCCAGTACCCCCGGGAACGGCCAGCCCCAGCATTTT. This sequence encodes CASTPGNGQPQHF.

The V gene is TRBV6-4, the J gene TRBJ2-2, with D hard to call. The V end lost 6 bases, the J end lost 6 bases, and 8 bases lay between the germline ends. In germline, CDR1 is MRHNA, CDR2 SNTAGT. The CDR3 runs to 12 residues. Written as DNA, the CDR3 is TGTGCCAGCAGGCCCCCGGCCGGGGAGCTGTTTTTT. This translates into CASRPPAGELFF.

The chain couples TRBV5-1 to TRBJ2-7; a weak D match, TRBD2 (6 bases). Deletions cut 2 bases from V and 6 bases from J, with 12 bases between. Looked up from germline, CDR1 is SGHRS and CDR2 is YFSETQ. There are 13 residues in the CDR3. CDR3 loop: CASSFRQGGEQYF. The CDR3, as DNA: TGCGCCAGCAGCTTTAGGCAGGGAGGCGAGCAGTACTTC.

The chain uses TRBV4-1 and TRBJ2-7; possibly TRBD1 for D (6 bases). Germline loops: CDR1 MGHRA, CDR2 YSYEKL. V lost 3 bases, J lost 6 bases, and 24 bases lay in between. This CDR3 is built from 17 residues. CDR3 in amino acids: CASSQERLGQPGSEQYF. The DNA of the CDR3 is TGCGCCAGCAGCCAGGAAAGGCTTGGACAGCCGGGGAGCGAGCAGTACTTC.

V gene TRBV29-1 combines with J gene TRBJ2-7, with D possibly matching TRBD1 (6 bases). Trimming shortened V by 5 bases and J by 5 bases, and 16 bases separated the two germline ends. CDR1 and CDR2 from the germline V gene are SQVTM and ANQGSEA. The CDR3 spans 13 residues. The CDR3 nucleotides read TGCAGCGTTTATCTACAGGGTAACGACGAGCAGTACTTC. Amino acid sequence: CSVYLQGNDEQYF.

This rearrangement joins TRBV27 to TRBJ2-1, with D perhaps TRBD1 or TRBD2 (5 bases each). The CDR3 is 13 residues long. The germline gives CDR1 MNHEY, CDR2 SMNVEV (reference sequence). With 2 bases removed from V and 8 bases from J, the gap between germline ends came to 10 bases. CDR3: CASSLEGRHEQFF. The CDR3 DNA follows: TGTGCCAGCAGTTTAGAGGGGCGGCATGAGCAGTTCTTC.

The chain combines TRBV7-8 with TRBJ2-1; D not certain. Germline CDR1 and CDR2: SGHVS and FQNEAQ. V gave up 5 bases and J gave up 5 bases, with 10 bases separating them. The CDR3 totals 13 residues. The CDR3 region is CASSLSRNNEQFF. As DNA, the CDR3 is TGTGCCAGCAGCCTTAGTCGGAACAATGAGCAGTTCTTC.

This rearrangement joins TRBV27 to TRBJ1-5; D is perhaps TRBD1 (5 bases). There are 15 residues in the CDR3. Trimming took off 6 bases at V and 2 bases at J, with 14 bases between the two ends. The germline CDR1 and CDR2 sequences are MNHEY and SMNVEV (reference sequence). CDR3 in amino acids: CASSPGGGGNQPQHF. The CDR3 DNA reads as TGTGCCAGCAGCCCCGGCGGGGGAGGCAATCAGCCCCAGCATTTT.

The chain joins TRBV18 to TRBJ2-1; TRBD2 agrees at 16 bases. J gave up 8 bases and V 0 bases, and 4 bases lay outside the gene matches. CDR3 length: 17 amino acids. CDR1 and CDR2 from the germline V gene are KGHSH and LQKENI. CDR3 in DNA: TGTGCCAGCTCACCACCGGGACTAGCGGGAGGGGTCGATGAGCAGTTCTTC. This translates into CASSPPGLAGGVDEQFF.

The rearrangement uses TRBV28 and TRBJ2-3; tentatively, D is TRBD2 (6 bases). The CDR3 extends over 18 amino acids. The V end lost 6 bases, the J end lost 5 bases, and 27 bases lay between the germline ends. The V gene's germline CDR1 is MDHEN and CDR2 SYDVKM. The CDR3 region is CASRTKARWGVSGDTQYF. CDR3 in DNA: TGTGCCAGCAGAACAAAGGCACGCTGGGGGGTATCGGGAGATACGCAGTATTTT.

CDR3 residues: CASTRGQATSGNTIYF. CDR3 DNA: TGTGCCAGTACCAGAGGACAGGCCACCTCTGGAAACACCATATATTTT. V and J are TRBV19 and TRBJ1-3; TRBD1 aligns across 7 bases. The CDR3 totals 16 residues. Losses at the gene ends were 7 bases for V and 0 bases for J; bases not matched to a gene: 9. Germline values: CDR1 LNHDA, CDR2 SQIVND (reference sequence). The entire variable domain, with the rest obtained from reference TRBV19 and TRBJ1-3, is as follows: DGGITQSPKYLFRKEGQNVTLSCEQNLNHDAMYWYRQDPGQGLRLIYYSQIVNDFQKGDIAEGYSVSREKKESFPLTVTSAQKNPTAFYLCASTRGQATSGNTIYFGEGSWLTVV.